What follows are 6 T cell receptor beta chains derived from one specimen sequenced in a study of cytomegalovirus exposure and HLA in healthy donors. The PCR used 60 Vbeta and 13 Jbeta primers. Some clones are missing from TCRdb's copy, which holds only in-frame ones; the method was immunoSEQ multiplex PCR. The table has 90,000 to 100,000 clones, approximately 77% seen once. What was sequenced was PBMCs. These receptors were collected from a female donor in good health and CMV-seronegative.

This clone was recorded once. The gene calls are TRBV2 and TRBJ2-2; TRBD1 matches 7 bases. Trimming cost V 7 bases and J 1 base; bases outside gene matches: 3. CDR3 length: 14 residues. In germline, CDR1 is SNHLY, CDR2 FYNNEI. CDR3 sequence: CASTRQGNTGELFF. The CDR3, as DNA: TGTGCCAGCACTCGACAGGGGAACACCGGGGAGCTGTTTTTT.

The gene calls are TRBV5-1 and TRBJ2-1; TRBD2 matches 8 bases. Losses at the gene ends were 4 bases for V and 5 bases for J; bases not matched to a gene: 11. There are 16 residues in the CDR3. Germline CDR1 is SGHRS and CDR2 is YFSETQ. The CDR3 region has the DNA TGCGCCAGCAGCCGGAGGGCGGGAGGATTCAACAATGAGCAGTTCTTC. Encoded protein: CASSRRAGGFNNEQFF. Variable domain in full (rest from reference TRBV5-1 and TRBJ2-1): KAGVTQTPRYLIKTRGQQVTLSCSPISGHRSVSWYQQTPGQGLQFLFEYFSETQRNKGNFPGRFSGRQFSNSRSEMNVSTLELGDSALYLCASSRRAGGFNNEQFFGPGTRLTVL.

The J gene is TRBJ1-6, the V gene TRBV27; 7 bases are shared with TRBD1. The V gene end was trimmed by 0 bases and the J gene end by 10 bases; junction bases not matched to a gene: 9. The germline V gene encodes CDR1 MNHEY and CDR2 SMNVEV (reference sequence). This CDR3 has 16 amino acids. The CDR3 bases are TGTGCCAGCAGTTTATCGCCAGGGGGAAATCAGTCACCCCTCCACTTT. Its protein product is CASSLSPGGNQSPLHF.

The count of this clone is one. This chain joins TRBV6-6 and TRBJ2-2; 9 positions agree with TRBD1. CDR3 length equals 14 residues. Germline-derived CDR1 and CDR2 are MNHNY and SVGAGI (reference sequence). Trimming removed 6 bases from V and 4 bases from J; junction bases left unmatched: 3. This CDR3 reads CASSRDRATGELFF. The CDR3 DNA reads TGTGCCAGCAGCCGGGACAGGGCCACCGGGGAGCTGTTTTTT.

Of note for this clone: At one end, the junction sequence differs from germline, possibly due to a read error. The chain joins TRBV7-9 to TRBJ2-7; TRBD1 matches at 11 bases. The CDR3 totals 15 residues. From germline, CDR1 is SEHNR and CDR2 FQNEAQ (reference sequence). CDR3 sequence (DNA): TGTGCCAGCAGTTTAGGGACAGGGGGCTCCTACGAGCAGTACTTC. Its protein product is CASSLGTGGSYEQYF.

The V call is TRBV6-5, the J call TRBJ2-7; 14 bases agree with TRBD2. V lost 6 bases and J lost 5; bases outside the gene matches: 3. The CDR3 length is 14 residues. Germline assignment: CDR1 MNHEY and CDR2 SVGAGI. The CDR3 nucleotides read TGTGCCAGCAGAGTGGGACTAGCGGGAGACGAGCAGTACTTC. Translating it yields CASRVGLAGDEQYF.